This TCR beta chain was retrieved from a study of OX40 agonist ivuxolimab in advanced cancers. The repertoire was sequenced with immunoSEQ multiplex PCR; TCRdb's copy has only in-frame clones and lacks some. The sample holds 55,000 to 80,000 clones, around four fifths seen once. CDR1 is LGHNA and CDR2 is YSLEER in the germline V gene. The CDR3 contains 15 residues. The V and J ends lost 4 bases and 6 bases, in that order; junction bases with no gene match: 8. Sequencing used CD4+ or CD8+ T cells sorted from blood, obtained in a trial of the OX40 agonist ivuxolimab. The chain uses TRBV4-3 and TRBJ1-4; 7 bases agree with TRBD1. The receptor comes from an adult with an advanced solid tumor such as melanoma, head and neck, liver or kidney cancer. The CDR3 sequence is CASSRTGPGDEKLFF. DNA for the CDR3: TGCGCCAGCAGCCGGACAGGCCCAGGGGATGAAAAACTGTTTTTT.